What follows is one T cell receptor beta chain and its context. The antigen remains undetermined. Germline CDR1 is LGHNA and CDR2 is YSLEER. The CDR3 totals 14 residues. The V end was cut by 0 bases, the J end by 9 bases, with 14 bases between. These data belong to a study of CD8+ T cells in alopecia areata. After isolation, RNA underwent reverse transcription to generate cDNA as the sequencing template. Sequenced by immunoSEQ multiplex PCR; TCRdb stores in-frame clones only, minus some. Of 95,000 to 120,000 clones in the sample, around three fifths were seen once. Findings and caveats of the study: For baseline CD8+ expansion, any link to response stays uncertain with one nonresponder.

The treatment here: oral pan-JAK inhibitor, 5-10 mg twice daily. Alopecia areata patients provided lesional scalp punch biopsies and peripheral blood. The origin of this receptor is a human donor with alopecia areata. The chain joins TRBV4-3 to TRBJ2-5; the D gene is possibly TRBD2 (6 bases). The sample here was CD4+ T cells sorted from blood, taken at week 24, from a patient treated with tofacitinib. The CDR3 spells CASSQDPGAGSQYF. In DNA form, the CDR3 reads TGCGCCAGCAGCCAAGACCCAGGAGCGGGCTCCCAGTACTTC.